Described below is a single T cell receptor (beta chain) sequence and its context. These data belong to a study of blood T cell repertoires in COVID-19. Across the study: Donors in the United States, Italy and Spain gave samples during acute or convalescent COVID-19. PBMCs, B-cell-depleted T cells, or T cells provided the cDNA or gDNA that made up the material.

In the authors' methods: Estimates of nucleated cell counts were drawn from the amplification of reference gene primers. Assay: immunoSEQ multiplex PCR; the TCRdb copy retains only in-frame clones and omits some. V, J and clone size are taken as reported in that table, and D and trimming were inferred from the DNA itself. The top ten clones hold 3.6% of a sample with 200,000 to 250,000 clones, less than 85% of them seen once. The CDR3 totals 14 residues. Germline CDR1 reads SGHVS; CDR2 reads FQNEAQ. Trimming took 2 bases from V and 1 from J, leaving 8 bases between them. Sequences were obtained from peripheral blood. The rearrangement links TRBV7-8 to TRBJ1-1; D perhaps matches TRBD1 (5 bases). The receptor was isolated from a woman aged 80 or older with acute or convalescent COVID-19. CDR3 bases: TGTGCCAGCAGCTTAAGACAGAAGAACACTGAAGCTTTCTTT. This translates into CASSLRQKNTEAFF.